The clone carrying this T cell receptor beta chain was observed at least ten times. Its antigen is undetermined. The CDR3 loop spans 14 amino acids. CDR1 GTSNPN and CDR2 SVGIG come from the germline V gene (reference sequence). The V and J ends lost 5 bases and 0 bases respectively, with 11 bases between them. The data stem from a study of T cells after posttransplantation cyclophosphamide. General observations from the study: Donor CD8+ memory clones often dominated recipient blood repertoires at later times. Skin or GI-infiltrating T cells shared few TRB sequences with blood. Recipient CMV seropositivity and CMV reactivation strongly tracked TRB clonality.

Profiled with immunoSEQ multiplex PCR; TCRdb holds only in-frame clones, not every one. There are roughly 42,000 clones in the sample, none observed a single time. The chain uses TRBV30 and TRBJ1-3, with D possibly matching TRBD1 (6 bases). The TCR was taken from a woman aged 45-65 years in good health and a related stem cell transplant donor. The sequencing input was PBMCs. This chain's CDR3 is CAWEATGSGNTIYF. For the CDR3, the DNA is TGTGCCTGGGAGGCGACAGGCTCTGGAAACACCATATATTTT.